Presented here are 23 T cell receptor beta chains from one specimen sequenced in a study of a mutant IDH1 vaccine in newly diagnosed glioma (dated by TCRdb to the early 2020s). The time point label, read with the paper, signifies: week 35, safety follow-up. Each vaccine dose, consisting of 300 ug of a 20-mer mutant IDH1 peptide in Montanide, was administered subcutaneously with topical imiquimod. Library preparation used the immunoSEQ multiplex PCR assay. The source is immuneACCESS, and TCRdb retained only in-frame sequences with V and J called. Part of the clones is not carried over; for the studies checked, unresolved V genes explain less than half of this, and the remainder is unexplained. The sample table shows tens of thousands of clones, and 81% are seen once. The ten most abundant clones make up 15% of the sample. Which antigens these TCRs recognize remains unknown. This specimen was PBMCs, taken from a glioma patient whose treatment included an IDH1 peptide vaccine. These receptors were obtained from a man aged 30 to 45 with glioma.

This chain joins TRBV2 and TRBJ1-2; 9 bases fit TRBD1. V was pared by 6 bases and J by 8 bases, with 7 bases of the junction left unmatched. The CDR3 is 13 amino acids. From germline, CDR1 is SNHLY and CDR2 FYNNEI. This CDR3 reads CASRLQGALGYTF. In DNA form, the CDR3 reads TGTGCCAGCAGGTTACAGGGGGCGCTAGGCTACACCTTC.

CDR3 DNA sequence: TGTGCCAGCACCCCCGCCGGGGCGGGTAATCAGCCCCAGCATTTT. It is translated as CASTPAGAGNQPQHF. The chain employs TRBV6-1 and TRBJ1-5, with D perhaps matching TRBD1 (5 bases). The V end was cut by 7 bases, the J end by 4 bases, with 17 bases between. The CDR3 consists of 15 residues. Per the germline V gene, CDR1 is MNHNS and CDR2 is SASEGT.

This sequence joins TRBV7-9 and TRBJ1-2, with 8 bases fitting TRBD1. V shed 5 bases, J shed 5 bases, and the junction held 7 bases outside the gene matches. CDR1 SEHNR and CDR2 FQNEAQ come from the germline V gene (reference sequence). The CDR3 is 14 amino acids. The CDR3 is CASSAQTGEYGYTF. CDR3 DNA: TGTGCCAGCAGCGCTCAGACAGGGGAATATGGCTACACCTTC.

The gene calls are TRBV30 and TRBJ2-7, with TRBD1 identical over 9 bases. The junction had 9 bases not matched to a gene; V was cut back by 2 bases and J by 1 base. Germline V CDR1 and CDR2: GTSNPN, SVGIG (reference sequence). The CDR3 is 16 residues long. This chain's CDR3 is CAWSISRTGASYEQYF. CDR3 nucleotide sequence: TGTGCCTGGAGTATCTCCAGGACAGGGGCGTCCTACGAGCAGTACTTC.

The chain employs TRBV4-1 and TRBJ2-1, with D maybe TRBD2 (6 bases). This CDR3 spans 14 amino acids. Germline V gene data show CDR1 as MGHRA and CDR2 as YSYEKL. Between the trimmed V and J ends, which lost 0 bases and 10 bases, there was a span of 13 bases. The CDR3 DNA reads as TGCGCCAGCAGCCAAGATCTCCTAGCGAGCGAGCAGTTCTTC. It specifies CASSQDLLASEQFF.

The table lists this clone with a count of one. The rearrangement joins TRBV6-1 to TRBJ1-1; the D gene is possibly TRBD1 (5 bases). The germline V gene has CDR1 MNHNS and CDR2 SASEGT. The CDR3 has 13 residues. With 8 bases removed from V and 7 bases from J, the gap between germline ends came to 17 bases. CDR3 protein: CASLQGFGGEAFF. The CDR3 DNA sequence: TGTGCCAGCTTGCAGGGATTCGGAGGTGAAGCTTTCTTT.

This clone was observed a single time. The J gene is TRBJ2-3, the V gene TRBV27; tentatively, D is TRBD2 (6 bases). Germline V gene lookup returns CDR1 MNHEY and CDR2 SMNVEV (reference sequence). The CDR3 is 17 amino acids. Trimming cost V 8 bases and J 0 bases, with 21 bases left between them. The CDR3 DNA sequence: TGTGCCAGCTGGAGTGGAGGGCTAGTTCCAAGCACAGATACGCAGTATTTT. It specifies CASWSGGLVPSTDTQYF.

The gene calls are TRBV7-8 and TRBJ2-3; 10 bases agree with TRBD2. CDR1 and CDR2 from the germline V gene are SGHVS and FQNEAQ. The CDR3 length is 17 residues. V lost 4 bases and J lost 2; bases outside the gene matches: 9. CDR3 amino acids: CASSSTSLAGATDTQYF. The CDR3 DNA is TGTGCCAGCAGCTCCACTTCTCTAGCGGGGGCCACAGATACGCAGTATTTT.

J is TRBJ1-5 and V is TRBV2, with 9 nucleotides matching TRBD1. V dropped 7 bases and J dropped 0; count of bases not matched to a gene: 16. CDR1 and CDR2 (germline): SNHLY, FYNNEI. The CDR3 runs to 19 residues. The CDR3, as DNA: TGTGCCAGCACCCGGGTTGGGGGACAGGGAACCTATAGCAATCAGCCCCAGCATTTT. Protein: CASTRVGGQGTYSNQPQHF.

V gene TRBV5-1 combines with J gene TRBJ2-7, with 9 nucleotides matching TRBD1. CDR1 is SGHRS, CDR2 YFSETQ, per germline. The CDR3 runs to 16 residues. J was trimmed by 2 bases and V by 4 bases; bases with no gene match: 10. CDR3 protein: CASSPAPGQGTYEQYF. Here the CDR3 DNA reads TGCGCCAGCAGCCCGGCCCCGGGACAGGGTACCTACGAGCAGTACTTC.

The DNA of the CDR3 is TGTGCCACCGGGGCGTCCGGGGCCAACGTCCTGACTTTC. Amino acids: CATGASGANVLTF. V and J are TRBV15 and TRBJ2-6, with D maybe TRBD1 (5 bases). The CDR3 runs 13 residues. CDR1 is LNHNV, CDR2 YYDKDF, per germline (reference sequence). V lost 8 bases to trimming and J lost 4 bases, with 9 bases between them.

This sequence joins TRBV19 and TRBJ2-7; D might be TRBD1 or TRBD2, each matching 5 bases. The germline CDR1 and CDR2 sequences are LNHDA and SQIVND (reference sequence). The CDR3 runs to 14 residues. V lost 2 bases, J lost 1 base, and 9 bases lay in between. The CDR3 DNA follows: TGTGCCAGTAGTATACGGGGCGCATCCTACGAGCAGTACTTC. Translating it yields CASSIRGASYEQYF.

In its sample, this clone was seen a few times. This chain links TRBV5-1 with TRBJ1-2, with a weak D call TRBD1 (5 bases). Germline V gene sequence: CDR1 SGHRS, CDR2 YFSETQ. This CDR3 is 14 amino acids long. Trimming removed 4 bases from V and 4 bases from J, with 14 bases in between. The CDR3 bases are TGCGCCAGCAGCCCGGGACGGCCAAGCTATGGCTACACCTTC. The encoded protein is CASSPGRPSYGYTF.

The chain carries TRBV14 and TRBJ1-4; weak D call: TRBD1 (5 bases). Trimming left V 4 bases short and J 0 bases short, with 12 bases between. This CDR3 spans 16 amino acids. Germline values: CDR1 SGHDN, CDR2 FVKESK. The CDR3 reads CASSRFPTATNEKLFF. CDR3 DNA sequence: TGTGCCAGCAGCCGATTCCCGACAGCAACTAATGAAAAACTGTTTTTT.

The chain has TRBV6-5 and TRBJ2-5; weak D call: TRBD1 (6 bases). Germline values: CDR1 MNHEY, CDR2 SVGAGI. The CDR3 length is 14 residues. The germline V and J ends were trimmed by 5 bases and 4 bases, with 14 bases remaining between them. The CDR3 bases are TGTGCCAGCAGTCTCACAGGGATCGGAGAGACCCAGTACTTC. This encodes CASSLTGIGETQYF.

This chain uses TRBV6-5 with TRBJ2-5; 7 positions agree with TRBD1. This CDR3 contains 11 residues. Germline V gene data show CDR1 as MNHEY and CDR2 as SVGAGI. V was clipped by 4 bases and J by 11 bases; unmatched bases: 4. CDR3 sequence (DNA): TGTGCCAGCAGTTCCCCGGGACAGCAGTACTTC. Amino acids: CASSSPGQQYF.

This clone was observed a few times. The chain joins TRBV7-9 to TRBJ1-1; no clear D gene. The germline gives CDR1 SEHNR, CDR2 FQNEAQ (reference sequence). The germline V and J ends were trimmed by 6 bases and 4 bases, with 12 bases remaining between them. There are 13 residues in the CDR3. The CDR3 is CASRGGRSTEAFF. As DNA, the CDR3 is TGTGCCAGCAGGGGCGGGAGGAGCACTGAAGCTTTCTTT.

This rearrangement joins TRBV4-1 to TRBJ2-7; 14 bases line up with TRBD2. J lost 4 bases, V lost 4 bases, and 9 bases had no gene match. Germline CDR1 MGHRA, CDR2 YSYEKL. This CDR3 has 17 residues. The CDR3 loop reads CASSRLAGGTSFYEQYF. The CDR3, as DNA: TGCGCCAGCAGCCGACTAGCGGGAGGGACTTCGTTTTACGAGCAGTACTTC.

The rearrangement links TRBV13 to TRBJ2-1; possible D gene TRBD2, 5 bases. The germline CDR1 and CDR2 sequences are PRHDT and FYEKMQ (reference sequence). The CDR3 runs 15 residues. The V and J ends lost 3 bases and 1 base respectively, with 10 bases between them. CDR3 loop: CASSFQRTSYNEQFF. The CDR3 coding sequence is TGTGCCAGCAGCTTTCAAAGGACTTCCTACAATGAGCAGTTCTTC.

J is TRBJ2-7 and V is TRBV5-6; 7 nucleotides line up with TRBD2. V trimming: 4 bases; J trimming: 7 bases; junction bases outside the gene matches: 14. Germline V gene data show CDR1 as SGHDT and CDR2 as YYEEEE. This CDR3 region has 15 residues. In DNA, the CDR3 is TGTGCCAGCAGCATCAGGACTAGGGCCGAGGGAGAGCAGTACTTC. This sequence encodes CASSIRTRAEGEQYF.

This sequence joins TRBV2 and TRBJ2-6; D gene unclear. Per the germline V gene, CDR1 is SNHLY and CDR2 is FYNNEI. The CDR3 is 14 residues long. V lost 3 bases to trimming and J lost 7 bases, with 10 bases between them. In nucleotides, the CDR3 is TGTGCCAGCAGTGAGGCGATGGGAGCCAACGTCCTGACTTTC. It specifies CASSEAMGANVLTF.

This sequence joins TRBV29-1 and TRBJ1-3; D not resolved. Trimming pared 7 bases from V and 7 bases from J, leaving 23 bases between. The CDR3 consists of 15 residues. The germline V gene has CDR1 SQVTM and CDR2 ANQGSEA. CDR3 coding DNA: TGCAGCGCAAAATACGGACGGACGACCGGGAACACCATATATTTT. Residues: CSAKYGRTTGNTIYF.

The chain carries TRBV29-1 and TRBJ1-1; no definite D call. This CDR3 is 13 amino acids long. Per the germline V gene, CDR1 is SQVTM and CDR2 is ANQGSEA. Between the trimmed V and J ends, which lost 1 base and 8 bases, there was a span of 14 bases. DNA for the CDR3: TGCAGCGTTGAAGGGTTATACAAAGGCGAAGCTTTCTTT. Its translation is CSVEGLYKGEAFF.